The 27 T cell receptor beta chains below all came from one sample that was sequenced in a study of blood T cell repertoires in COVID-19 (dated by TCRdb to the early 2020s). The receptor library was made with the immunoSEQ multiplex PCR assay. TCRdb stores this immuneACCESS table with in-frame sequences only. Part of the clones is absent; in the studies checked, under half of the shortfall reflects unresolved V genes, and no reason is known for the rest. Here the sample has more than 300,000 clones; roughly 90% occur a single time. Roughly 6.7% of the sample goes to the ten largest clones. The sequenced sample consisted of peripheral blood. The receptor source for this set is a man between 18 and 35 years old who had recovered from COVID-19.

The DNA of the CDR3 is TGTGCCAGCTCACCAATTCGACAGGGCGGCAATGAGCAGTTCTTC. This encodes CASSPIRQGGNEQFF. The chain is built from TRBV18 and TRBJ2-1, with TRBD1 matching over 7 bases. The CDR3 length is 15 residues. CDR1 is KGHSH, CDR2 LQKENI, per germline. Trimming cost V 2 bases and J 6 bases; bases outside gene matches: 7. The whole variable domain, filled in from reference TRBV18 and TRBJ2-1, reads NAGVMQNPRHLVRRRGQEARLRCSPMKGHSHVYWYRQLPEEGLKFMVYLQKENIIDESGMPKERFSAEFPKEGPSILRIQQVVRGDSAAYFCASSPIRQGGNEQFFGPGTRLTVL.

The V gene is TRBV10-3, the J gene TRBJ2-3; weak D call: TRBD2 (6 bases). Trimming removed 6 bases from V and 0 bases from J, with 7 bases in between. The CDR3 runs 13 residues. Germline CDR1 is ENHRY and CDR2 is SYGVKD. CDR3 sequence: CAIRAGSTDTQYF. In DNA, the CDR3 is TGTGCCATCAGGGCGGGAAGCACAGATACGCAGTATTTT.

The V call is TRBV12-3 or TRBV12-4, the J call TRBJ1-4, with 8 bases fitting TRBD1. The CDR3 has 13 amino acids. With 6 bases clipped from V and 10 bases from J, the junction kept 7 bases outside the gene matches. CDR3 sequence (DNA): TGTGCCAGCAGGCGCGGACAGGGAGGAAAACTGTTTTTT. Translating gives CASRRGQGGKLFF.

The gene calls are TRBV20-1 and TRBJ1-4; no clear D. Between the trimmed V and J ends, which lost 6 bases and 7 bases, there was a span of 9 bases. The CDR3 contains 11 residues. CDR1 DFQATT and CDR2 SNEGSKA come from the germline V gene (reference sequence). As DNA, the CDR3 is TGCAGTGCCAGGAATGCTGAAAAACTGTTTTTT. Its translation: CSARNAEKLFF.

CDR3 coding DNA: TGCGCCAGCAGTGAGCCCAGCAGCGGGAGCTCCTACGAGCAGTACTTC. This translates into CASSEPSSGSSYEQYF. This chain connects TRBV10-2 to TRBJ2-7; 8 positions match TRBD2. Unmatched junction bases numbered 6, after V lost 2 bases and J lost 0 bases. The CDR3 covers 16 residues. Germline V CDR1 and CDR2: WSHSY, SAAADI.

This chain links TRBV2 with TRBJ1-4; D is perhaps TRBD1 (6 bases). The CDR3 contains 13 residues. Trimming removed 2 bases at V and 7 bases at J, with 8 bases between. Per the germline V gene, CDR1 is SNHLY and CDR2 is FYNNEI. The CDR3, as DNA: TGTGCCAGCAGTGAACAAGGGGGTGAAAAACTGTTTTTT. Translated: CASSEQGGEKLFF.

Here the CDR3 reads CASSQAIREPQHF. CDR3 bases: TGCGCCAGCAGCCAAGCTATTCGGGAGCCCCAGCATTTT. This chain connects TRBV4-1 to TRBJ1-5; no firm D call. The germline CDR1 and CDR2 sequences are MGHRA and YSYEKL. Trimming took 1 base from V and 8 from J, leaving 9 bases between them. The CDR3 sequence is 13 residues long.

The V call is TRBV27, the J call TRBJ1-2; 7 bases agree with TRBD1. The V gene's germline CDR1 is MNHEY and CDR2 SMNVEV (reference sequence). There are 12 residues in the CDR3. V dropped 6 bases and J dropped 4; count of bases not matched to a gene: 2. The chain's CDR3 is CASSHRGYGYTF. As DNA, the CDR3 is TGTGCCAGCAGCCACAGGGGCTATGGCTACACCTTC.

This chain links TRBV7-6 with TRBJ2-1; 11 positions match TRBD2. CDR1 and CDR2 (germline): SGHVS, FNYEAQ. The CDR3 is made up of 18 amino acids. Trimming at V came to 3 bases and at J to 0 bases, leaving 7 bases not matched to a gene. CDR3 residues: CASSLEIAGGSSYNEQFF. The DNA of the CDR3 is TGTGCCAGCAGCTTGGAGATAGCGGGGGGGAGCTCCTACAATGAGCAGTTCTTC.

The chain is built from TRBV6-5 and TRBJ1-1; D is undetermined. The germline gives CDR1 MNHEY, CDR2 SVGAGI. The CDR3 is 12 amino acids. The V end was cut by 7 bases, the J end by 2 bases, with 8 bases between. The CDR3 loop reads CASTNTNTEAFF. CDR3 coding DNA: TGTGCCAGCACGAACACCAACACTGAAGCTTTCTTT.

J is TRBJ2-7 and V is TRBV6-2 or TRBV6-3; no reliable D call. V shed 5 bases and J shed 6 bases, with 11 bases lying between them. This CDR3 is 12 amino acids long. CDR1 MNHEY and CDR2 SVGEGT come from the germline V gene. The DNA of the CDR3 is TGTGCCAGCAGTCTGAATGTCGGCGAGCAGTACTTC. Protein sequence: CASSLNVGEQYF.

The chain has TRBV5-5 and TRBJ1-4, with TRBD1 matching over 9 bases. The trim removed 3 bases at V and 6 bases at J, leaving 9 bases unmatched. The V gene's germline CDR1 is SGHKS and CDR2 YYEKEE (reference sequence). The CDR3 covers 16 residues. The CDR3 bases are TGTGCCAGCAGCTCCAACCCGGGACAGGGCCATGAAAAACTGTTTTTT. It codes for CASSSNPGQGHEKLFF.

This chain joins TRBV29-1 and TRBJ2-7; 7 bases align to TRBD1. The V and J ends lost 3 bases and 3 bases, in that order; junction bases with no gene match: 11. CDR1 is SQVTM and CDR2 is ANQGSEA in the germline V gene. This CDR3 is built from 15 residues. CDR3 in amino acids: CSVEGDPGDSYEQYF. CDR3 in DNA: TGCAGCGTTGAGGGGGACCCTGGGGACAGCTACGAGCAGTACTTC.

This sequence joins TRBV5-6 and TRBJ2-7; D might be TRBD1 (6 bases). Germline lookup yields CDR1 SGHDT and CDR2 YYEEEE. The CDR3 has 14 residues. V was trimmed by 4 bases and J by 4 bases, leaving 15 bases between them. The CDR3 sequence is CASSEPGQDYEQYF. The CDR3 nucleotides are TGTGCCAGCAGCGAACCGGGACAAGATTACGAGCAGTACTTC.

V usage is TRBV10-3 and J usage is TRBJ1-1; D is unclear. V dropped 3 bases and J dropped 5 bases, with 13 bases sitting between them. This CDR3 is built from 14 residues. Germline CDR1 is ENHRY and CDR2 is SYGVKD. The CDR3 is CAISDQARRTEAFF. The CDR3 DNA reads TGTGCCATCAGTGATCAGGCCCGTAGGACTGAAGCTTTCTTT.

V is TRBV15 and J is TRBJ1-1; TRBD1 matches 7 bases. The CDR3 sequence is 15 residues long. V was pared by 4 bases and J by 4 bases, with 9 bases of the junction left unmatched. The germline V gene has CDR1 LNHNV and CDR2 YYDKDF (reference sequence). CDR3 protein: CATSIPTGWGTEAFF. DNA of the CDR3: TGTGCCACCAGCATCCCGACAGGGTGGGGCACTGAAGCTTTCTTT.

Only one count was recorded for this clone. The V gene is TRBV3-1 (or the pseudogene TRBV3-2), the J gene TRBJ2-2; D might be TRBD2 (5 bases). The CDR3 covers 13 residues. The germline V and J ends were trimmed by 4 bases and 4 bases, with 7 bases remaining between them. Germline assignment: CDR1 LGHDT and CDR2 YNNKEL (reference sequence). The CDR3 bases are TGTGCCAGCAGCCTCGAGGGCACCGGGGAGCTGTTTTTT. Translation: CASSLEGTGELFF.

CDR3 coding DNA: TGCGCCAGCAGCCTCCCTAGCGGCCATGAGCAGTTCTTC. It specifies CASSLPSGHEQFF. This chain links TRBV4-1 with TRBJ2-1; 7 bases fit TRBD2. Germline V CDR1 and CDR2: MGHRA, YSYEKL. CDR3 length: 13 amino acids. The V and J ends lost 4 bases and 8 bases, in that order; junction bases with no gene match: 5.

This clone was picked up a small number of times. The J gene is TRBJ2-7, the V gene TRBV14, with D perhaps matching TRBD2 (6 bases). CDR3 size: 13 residues. The ends were cut back, 0 bases at V and 3 bases at J, with 6 bases in the middle. The germline CDR1 and CDR2 sequences are SGHDN and FVKESK. The CDR3 region has the DNA TGTGCCAGCAGCCAAGACGGGGGCTACGAGCAGTACTTC. Encoded protein: CASSQDGGYEQYF.

This clone was seen once. V usage is TRBV19 and J usage is TRBJ2-1, with a tentative D call TRBD2 (6 bases). The CDR3 is 13 residues long. Germline assignment: CDR1 LNHDA and CDR2 SQIVND (reference sequence). Trimming cost V 6 bases and J 4 bases, with 10 bases left between them. CDR3 DNA sequence: TGTGCCAGTAGCTACGGACTATACAATGAGCAGTTCTTC. Amino acid sequence: CASSYGLYNEQFF.

The chain uses TRBV2 and TRBJ2-5; 10 nucleotides line up with TRBD1. The CDR3 spans 14 residues. Germline V lookup: CDR1 SNHLY, CDR2 FYNNEI. The ends lost 4 bases at V and 5 bases at J; junction bases unmatched: 4. The CDR3, as DNA: TGTGCCAGCAGTGGGGGACAGGGGTGGGAGACCCAGTACTTC. Translation gives CASSGGQGWETQYF.

The CDR3 is CASSLAADDYEQYF. In DNA form, the CDR3 reads TGTGCCAGCAGTTTAGCAGCGGACGACTACGAGCAGTACTTC. The rearrangement uses TRBV28 and TRBJ2-7, with D possibly TRBD2 on 5 matching bases. CDR3 length: 14 amino acids. Trimming left V 2 bases short and J 3 bases short, with 11 bases between. Germline CDR1 reads MDHEN; CDR2 reads SYDVKM.

The rearrangement joins TRBV6-2 or TRBV6-3 to TRBJ1-3, with TRBD1 identical over 7 bases. The CDR3 has 15 amino acids. Germline CDR1 reads MNHEY; CDR2 reads SVGEGT. Trimming took 5 bases from V and 7 from J; bases not matched to a gene: 11. CDR3 sequence: CASSLRDSFKNTIYF. DNA of the CDR3: TGTGCCAGCAGTCTCCGGGACAGTTTTAAGAACACCATATATTTT.

J is TRBJ2-5 and V is TRBV7-9; TRBD2 might be the D (5 bases). The ends were cut back, 4 bases at V and 1 base at J, with 10 bases in the middle. CDR3 size: 14 residues. Germline V gene data show CDR1 as SEHNR and CDR2 as FQNEAQ (reference sequence). The CDR3 loop is CASSSRTSQETQYF. The CDR3 DNA reads as TGTGCCAGCAGCTCAAGAACTAGCCAAGAGACCCAGTACTTC.

Only one count was recorded for this clone. The chain has TRBV30 and TRBJ2-3; 8 nucleotides line up with TRBD2. The V segment lost 3 bases and the J segment 0 bases; nucleotides outside the gene matches: 2. Germline V gene lookup returns CDR1 GTSNPN and CDR2 SVGIG (reference sequence). The CDR3 has 14 residues. CDR3 sequence: CAWRGLVSTDTQYF. The CDR3, as DNA: TGTGCCTGGAGGGGACTAGTGAGCACAGATACGCAGTATTTT.

The V call is TRBV6-5, the J call TRBJ1-2; TRBD1 aligns across 7 bases. V shed 5 bases, J shed 5 bases, and the junction held 2 bases outside the gene matches. This CDR3 contains 12 residues. Germline V gene lookup returns CDR1 MNHEY and CDR2 SVGAGI. The chain's CDR3 is CASSLQGYGYTF. The CDR3 region has the DNA TGTGCCAGCAGTCTACAGGGGTATGGCTACACCTTC.

The CDR3 DNA sequence: TGCGCCAGCACCCTTGGCACAGGAACTCCGGGGGGCTATGGCTACACCTTC. It codes for CASTLGTGTPGGYGYTF. The chain links TRBV5-1 to TRBJ1-2; a weak D match, TRBD1 (5 bases). The CDR3 totals 17 residues. Germline CDR1 is SGHRS and CDR2 is YFSETQ. V lost 6 bases and J 4 bases, leaving 25 bases between the germline ends.